This passage covers 31 T cell receptor beta chains from one sample sequenced in a study of cytomegalovirus exposure and HLA in healthy donors. PCR involved 60 Vbeta and 13 Jbeta primers. TCRdb's copy holds only in-frame clones and misses some; the assay was immunoSEQ multiplex PCR. The data show approximately 150,000 clones, around 66% seen once. Input material: PBMCs. The source of these receptors is a woman younger than 45 in good health and CMV-seropositive.

The chain joins TRBV27 to TRBJ1-1; a weak D match, TRBD1 (5 bases). Looked up from germline, CDR1 is MNHEY and CDR2 is SMNVEV (reference sequence). CDR3 size: 13 residues. Deletions cut 3 bases from V and 8 bases from J, with 13 bases between. The CDR3 reads CASSFSTVSEAFF. The CDR3 DNA follows: TGTGCCAGCAGTTTCTCGACAGTCTCCGAAGCTTTCTTT.

In its sample, this clone was seen a few times. The genes are TRBV13 and TRBJ2-5; TRBD2 agrees at 9 bases. The germline CDR1 and CDR2 sequences are PRHDT and FYEKMQ (reference sequence). V trimming: 2 bases; J trimming: 5 bases; junction bases outside the gene matches: 6. The CDR3 contains 15 residues. CDR3 protein: CASSLKAGGTETQYF. DNA for the CDR3: TGTGCCAGCAGCTTAAAAGCGGGGGGAACGGAGACCCAGTACTTC.

The CDR3 here is CASSMSSGRTTDTQYF. The CDR3 bases are TGTGCCAGTAGTATGAGTAGCGGGAGGACCACAGATACGCAGTATTTT. The rearrangement links TRBV19 to TRBJ2-3; 10 positions match TRBD2. The length of the CDR3 is 16 residues. CDR1 is LNHDA, CDR2 SQIVND, per germline (reference sequence). With 3 bases clipped from V and 2 bases from J, the junction kept 5 bases outside the gene matches.

A single count supports this clone. V and J are TRBV11-1 and TRBJ2-2; D gene uncertain. CDR3 length: 11 residues. Deletions cut 5 bases from V and 9 bases from J, with 7 bases between. The germline V gene has CDR1 SGHAT and CDR2 FQDESV (reference sequence). The CDR3 bases are TGTGCCAGCAGCCTGCGGAGGGAGCTGTTTTTT. It translates to CASSLRRELFF.

V is TRBV13 and J is TRBJ1-2, with a possible D match to TRBD1 (5 bases). Germline loops: CDR1 PRHDT, CDR2 FYEKMQ (reference sequence). The ends were cut back, 3 bases at V and 6 bases at J, with 17 bases in the middle. The CDR3 covers 15 residues. The CDR3 nucleotides read TGTGCCAGCAGCTTCATGGGGCCCCCCCCCGATGGCTACACCTTC. Protein product: CASSFMGPPPDGYTF.

The J gene is TRBJ2-7, the V gene TRBV2; 8 bases agree with TRBD1. The CDR3 extends over 13 amino acids. Trimming at V came to 10 bases and at J to 0 bases, leaving 5 bases not matched to a gene. The germline V gene encodes CDR1 SNHLY and CDR2 FYNNEI. CDR3 sequence reads: CATTTGDSYEQYF. As DNA, the CDR3 is TGTGCCACCACGACAGGGGACTCCTACGAGCAGTACTTC.

The chain couples TRBV27 to TRBJ2-1; perhaps TRBD1 as D (6 bases). The CDR3 sequence is 12 residues long. The V gene's germline CDR1 is MNHEY and CDR2 SMNVEV (reference sequence). Trimming took 3 bases from V and 6 from J, leaving 6 bases between them. The CDR3 DNA reads TGTGCCAGCAGTTTGACAGGCAATGAGCAGTTCTTC. This codes for CASSLTGNEQFF.

The gene calls are TRBV19 and TRBJ2-2; D is possibly TRBD1 (6 bases). The CDR3 is 14 amino acids. Trimming left V 7 bases short and J 0 bases short, with 9 bases between. Germline CDR1 is LNHDA and CDR2 is SQIVND (reference sequence). DNA for the CDR3: TGTGCCAGTACGAGGACAGCGAACACCGGGGAGCTGTTTTTT. It specifies CASTRTANTGELFF.

In this sample, this clone turned up once. The chain has TRBV5-6 and TRBJ2-3; TRBD2 is a possible D gene (7 bases). The CDR3 consists of 15 residues. Trimming shortened V by 3 bases and J by 0 bases, and 11 bases separated the two germline ends. CDR1 and CDR2 from the germline V gene are SGHDT and YYEEEE. Here the CDR3 reads CASSYGGASTDTQYF. In DNA form, the CDR3 reads TGTGCCAGCAGCTATGGGGGGGCAAGCACAGATACGCAGTATTTT.

Remarks on this clone: Other DNA sequences within the sample encode an identical CDR3. This chain connects TRBV5-1 to TRBJ2-5, with TRBD1 matching 7 bases. V lost 4 bases and J lost 2; bases outside the gene matches: 8. This CDR3 comprises 15 residues. The germline V gene has CDR1 SGHRS and CDR2 YFSETQ. CDR3 loop: CASSLAGTEQETQYF. The CDR3 nucleotides are TGCGCCAGCAGCCTAGCCGGGACAGAACAAGAGACCCAGTACTTC.

The V call is TRBV5-1, the J call TRBJ1-4; TRBD1 matches at 7 bases. The V segment lost 3 bases and the J segment 6 bases; nucleotides outside the gene matches: 2. CDR1 SGHRS and CDR2 YFSETQ come from the germline V gene. The CDR3 length is 13 residues. CDR3: CASSSGQDEKLFF. In DNA form, the CDR3 reads TGCGCCAGCAGCTCTGGACAGGATGAAAAACTGTTTTTT.

The rearrangement links TRBV6-1 to TRBJ2-7; 9 bases agree with TRBD1. The CDR3 sequence is 16 residues long. Germline values: CDR1 MNHNS, CDR2 SASEGT. The V segment lost 1 base and the J segment 0 bases; nucleotides outside the gene matches: 4. CDR3 residues: CASSEGQGGYSYEQYF. CDR3 nucleotides: TGTGCCAGCAGTGAAGGACAGGGGGGATACTCCTACGAGCAGTACTTC.

The V and J genes are TRBV7-9 and TRBJ1-2, with no clear D. The CDR3 runs 14 residues. Germline-derived CDR1 and CDR2 are SEHNR and FQNEAQ (reference sequence). V lost 8 bases and J lost 4, with 17 bases in between. CDR3 sequence: CASAAAVMGYGYTF. CDR3 nucleotides: TGTGCCAGCGCCGCCGCGGTAATGGGCTATGGCTACACCTTC.

The chain is built from TRBV6-5 and TRBJ1-2, with 11 bases that match TRBD1. With 5 bases clipped from V and 7 bases from J, the junction kept 9 bases outside the gene matches. This CDR3 has 15 residues. The germline V gene encodes CDR1 MNHEY and CDR2 SVGAGI. This CDR3 is CASSPTGTGGIGYTF. CDR3 nucleotides: TGTGCCAGCAGTCCTACCGGGACAGGGGGGATTGGCTACACCTTC.

This rearrangement joins TRBV10-3 to TRBJ1-1, with 8 bases fitting TRBD1. Germline loops: CDR1 ENHRY, CDR2 SYGVKD. J was trimmed by 0 bases and V by 3 bases; bases with no gene match: 3. This CDR3 region has 15 residues. As DNA, the CDR3 is TGTGCCATCAGTGACCAGGGGGCGATGAACACTGAAGCTTTCTTT. It codes for CAISDQGAMNTEAFF.

In DNA, the CDR3 is TGTGCCAGCAGCCCACTCCAACGGTCCTACAATGAGCAGTTCTTC. It codes for CASSPLQRSYNEQFF. This chain joins TRBV7-6 and TRBJ2-1; unclear D gene. The length of the CDR3 is 15 residues. The V gene lost 5 bases and the J gene lost 1 base, with 12 bases spanning the gap. Germline lookup yields CDR1 SGHVS and CDR2 FNYEAQ.

V is TRBV6-1 and J is TRBJ1-1, with D perhaps TRBD1 (6 bases). Trimming removed 8 bases from V and 4 bases from J, with 14 bases in between. The CDR3 is made up of 13 amino acids. CDR1 and CDR2 from the germline V gene are MNHNS and SASEGT. CDR3 bases: TGTGCCAGCGGCGAGAGGGGGGGCACTGAAGCTTTCTTT. It codes for CASGERGGTEAFF.

This clone came up a few times. The V call is TRBV27, the J call TRBJ2-1; tentative D call: TRBD2 (5 bases). The CDR3 has 12 amino acids. Per the germline V gene, CDR1 is MNHEY and CDR2 is SMNVEV (reference sequence). Trimming removed 5 bases at V and 9 bases at J, with 11 bases between. The CDR3 nucleotides are TGTGCCAGCAGTAACCCACTAGGTGAGCAGTTCTTC. Encoded protein: CASSNPLGEQFF.

The chain has TRBV6-1 and TRBJ2-4, with 9 bases lining up with TRBD2. CDR3 length equals 15 residues. With 4 bases clipped from V and 8 bases from J, the junction kept 9 bases outside the gene matches. Germline V gives CDR1 MNHNS, CDR2 SASEGT. The DNA for the CDR3 is TGTGCCAGCAGTGGGAGGGCGGGAGGGATTGACATTCAGTACTTC. Residues: CASSGRAGGIDIQYF.

The chain uses TRBV6-1 and TRBJ2-5; perhaps TRBD2 as D (5 bases). Germline V gives CDR1 MNHNS, CDR2 SASEGT. Between the trimmed V and J ends, which lost 6 bases and 0 bases, there was a span of 11 bases. The CDR3 spans 14 residues. The CDR3 loop reads CASRGDWYQETQYF. The CDR3 DNA reads as TGTGCCAGCAGGGGAGACTGGTACCAAGAGACCCAGTACTTC.

The V gene is TRBV9, the J gene TRBJ1-3, with D hard to call. Trimming took 0 bases from V and 4 from J, leaving 14 bases between them. The germline V gene has CDR1 SGDLS and CDR2 YYNGEE. The CDR3 length is 16 residues. The CDR3 sequence: CASSVEGRLGGNTIYF. The CDR3 nucleotides read TGTGCCAGCAGCGTAGAGGGTAGACTAGGAGGAAACACCATATATTTT.

The CDR3 is CASSTKIGTSGESSYEQYF. The CDR3, as DNA: TGTGCCAGTAGTACGAAAATCGGGACTAGCGGGGAGAGCTCCTACGAGCAGTACTTC. J is TRBJ2-7 and V is TRBV19; 13 bases are shared with TRBD2. J was trimmed by 0 bases and V by 4 bases; bases with no gene match: 12. Germline loops: CDR1 LNHDA, CDR2 SQIVND (reference sequence). The CDR3 runs to 19 residues. Supplemented by reference TRBV19 and TRBJ2-7, the full variable domain reads DGGITQSPKYLFRKEGQNVTLSCEQNLNHDAMYWYRQDPGQGLRLIYYSQIVNDFQKGDIAEGYSVSREKKESFPLTVTSAQKNPTAFYLCASSTKIGTSGESSYEQYFGPGTRLTVT.

V is TRBV4-2 and J is TRBJ2-7; 11 bases match TRBD2. The germline gives CDR1 LGHNA, CDR2 YNFKEQ. Trimming cost V 2 bases and J 3 bases; bases outside gene matches: 3. The CDR3 loop spans 15 amino acids. The CDR3 region is CASSQTSGGNYEQYF. The CDR3 DNA is TGTGCCAGCAGCCAAACTAGCGGGGGAAACTACGAGCAGTACTTC.

The chain links TRBV27 to TRBJ1-2; D might be TRBD1 (6 bases). The CDR3 is made up of 14 amino acids. CDR1 and CDR2 from the germline V gene are MNHEY and SMNVEV (reference sequence). Trimming removed 6 bases from V and 1 base from J, with 12 bases in between. The CDR3 DNA reads as TGTGCCAGCAGGAGACAGGCGGATAACTATGGCTACACCTTC. Translating gives CASRRQADNYGYTF.

The chain recombines TRBV30 with TRBJ1-1, with a weak D call TRBD1 (6 bases). Trimming took off 2 bases at V and 1 base at J, with 11 bases between the two ends. The length of the CDR3 is 14 residues. The germline V gene has CDR1 GTSNPN and CDR2 SVGIG (reference sequence). CDR3 loop: CAWSRTASNTEAFF. CDR3 in DNA: TGTGCCTGGAGTAGGACAGCATCGAACACTGAAGCTTTCTTT. Using reference TRBV30 and TRBJ1-1 for the parts outside the CDR3, the full variable domain is SQTIHQWPATLVQPVGSPLSLECTVEGTSNPNLYWYRQAAGRGLQLLFYSVGIGQISSEVPQNLSASRPQDRQFILSSKKLLLSDSGFYLCAWSRTASNTEAFFGQGTRLTVV.

This clone was seen a handful of times. The chain recombines TRBV5-6 with TRBJ2-7, with 8 bases fitting TRBD1. Germline V gene lookup returns CDR1 SGHDT and CDR2 YYEEEE. The junction had 6 bases not matched to a gene; V was cut back by 4 bases and J by 3 bases. The CDR3 has 14 residues. The CDR3 sequence is CASSTGTGRYEQYF. The CDR3 DNA reads TGTGCCAGCAGCACAGGGACAGGACGCTACGAGCAGTACTTC. The complete variable domain, with remaining parts taken from reference TRBV5-6 and TRBJ2-7, reads DAGVTQSPTHLIKTRGQQVTLRCSPKSGHDTVSWYQQALGQGPQFIFQYYEEEERQRGNFPDRFSGHQFPNYSSELNVNALLLGDSALYLCASSTGTGRYEQYFGPGTRLTVT.

The chain joins TRBV30 to TRBJ2-4, with 8 bases matching TRBD2. The CDR3 has 13 amino acids. The V and J ends lost 8 bases and 7 bases, in that order; junction bases with no gene match: 10. The V gene's germline CDR1 is GTSNPN and CDR2 SVGIG (reference sequence). The CDR3 loop reads CAGRNSGSNIQYF. CDR3 DNA: TGTGCCGGACGGAACAGCGGGAGTAACATTCAGTACTTC.

The rearrangement links TRBV2 to TRBJ1-1; D is perhaps TRBD1 (5 bases). The germline V and J ends were trimmed by 6 bases and 9 bases, with 11 bases remaining between them. In germline, CDR1 is SNHLY, CDR2 FYNNEI. The CDR3 contains 11 residues. The CDR3 loop reads CASSDSVKAFF. CDR3 DNA: TGTGCCAGCAGCGACAGTGTAAAAGCTTTCTTT.

V is TRBV9 and J is TRBJ2-7; 11 nucleotides match TRBD1. The CDR3 loop spans 15 amino acids. CDR1 and CDR2 (germline): SGDLS, YYNGEE. Germline trimming cut 3 bases from V and 5 bases from J; bases unmatched to any gene: 7. CDR3 protein: CASSDPGQGDDEQYF. The CDR3 bases are TGTGCCAGCAGCGACCCGGGACAGGGGGACGACGAGCAGTACTTC.

The table lists this clone with a few counts. The chain has TRBV6-6 and TRBJ1-1; 7 bases fit TRBD1. CDR1 is MNHNY, CDR2 SVGAGI, per germline (reference sequence). The J segment lost 4 bases and the V segment lost 6 bases, leaving 8 bases of the junction unmatched. The length of the CDR3 is 14 residues. The chain's CDR3 is CASSPTGLVTEAFF. The CDR3 DNA sequence: TGTGCCAGCAGCCCGACAGGGCTGGTCACTGAAGCTTTCTTT.

The chain joins TRBV5-8 to TRBJ2-2; a weak D match, TRBD1 (6 bases). CDR1 is SGHTS, CDR2 YDEGEE, per germline. The CDR3 is made up of 15 amino acids. V lost 5 bases to trimming and J lost 1 base, with 12 bases between them. The CDR3 nucleotides are TGTGCCAGCAGTTACTCACAGGGGAACACCGGGGAGCTGTTTTTT. Encoded protein: CASSYSQGNTGELFF.